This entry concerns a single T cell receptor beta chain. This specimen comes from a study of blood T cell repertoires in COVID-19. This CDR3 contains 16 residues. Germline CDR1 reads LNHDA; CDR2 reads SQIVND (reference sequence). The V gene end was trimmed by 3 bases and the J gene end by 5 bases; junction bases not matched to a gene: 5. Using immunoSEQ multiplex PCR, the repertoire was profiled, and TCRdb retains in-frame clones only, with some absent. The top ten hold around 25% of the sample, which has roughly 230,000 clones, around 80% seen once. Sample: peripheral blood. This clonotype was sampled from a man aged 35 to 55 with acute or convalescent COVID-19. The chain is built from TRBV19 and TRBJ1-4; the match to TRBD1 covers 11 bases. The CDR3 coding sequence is TGTGCCAGTAGTATGGGACAGGGGGAAACGAATGAAAAACTGTTTTTT. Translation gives CASSMGQGETNEKLFF.